This T cell receptor (beta chain) stems from a study of shared clonotypes between healthy human individuals. Study results and limitations: Relative to their counterparts shared across all four donors, non-shared clonotypes exhibited diminished generation probabilities.

Measured with immunoSEQ multiplex PCR; TCRdb has only the in-frame clones, and not every one. Seen here are nearly 2 million clones, 85% to 95% observed once, and the top ten hold around 1%. As to this clone: Its antigen is still unknown.

Naivety among CD8 cells was defined by CD45RO negativity and positive CCR7 selection, thereby excluding terminally differentiated effector memory CD45RA+ cells. V lost 0 bases to trimming and J lost 3 bases; unmatched junction nucleotides: 8. Germline V gene sequence: CDR1 SGHKS, CDR2 YYEKEE (reference sequence). This CDR3 region has 16 residues. The chain joins TRBV5-5 to TRBJ2-7; the match to TRBD1 covers 8 bases. The specimen was naive CD8+ T cells sorted from blood. This TCR was sampled from a man aged 18-30 years in good health. The CDR3 sequence is CASSLELTGGYYEQYF. In DNA form, the CDR3 reads TGTGCCAGCAGCTTGGAATTAACAGGGGGGTACTACGAGCAGTACTTC.